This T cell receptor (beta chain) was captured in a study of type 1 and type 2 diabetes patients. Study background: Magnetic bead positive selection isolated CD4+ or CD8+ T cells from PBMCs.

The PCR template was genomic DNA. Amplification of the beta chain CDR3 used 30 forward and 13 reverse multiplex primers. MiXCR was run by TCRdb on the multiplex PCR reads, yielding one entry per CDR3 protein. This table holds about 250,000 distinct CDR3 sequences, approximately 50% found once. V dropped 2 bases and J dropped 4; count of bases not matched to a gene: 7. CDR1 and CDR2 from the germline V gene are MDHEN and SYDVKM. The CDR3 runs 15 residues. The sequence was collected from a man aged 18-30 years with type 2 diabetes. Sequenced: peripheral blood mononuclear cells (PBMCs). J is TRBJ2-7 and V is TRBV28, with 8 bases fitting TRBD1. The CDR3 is CASSLGQGTMYEQYF. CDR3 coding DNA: TGTGCCAGCAGTTTAGGACAGGGCACAATGTACGAGCAGTACTTC.